This T cell receptor beta chain was captured in a study of T cell responses to AZD1222 COVID-19 vaccine. As for the study in general: Second-dose intervals of approximately 4 or approximately 12 weeks were pooled.

Study findings and constraints: Reportedly, nearly half of unique spike TCRs recognized epitopes outside B.1.351/B.1.1.7 mutations. The study found Spike-specific TCR breadth and depth rose after two AZD1222 doses.

Measured with immunoSEQ multiplex PCR; TCRdb has only the in-frame clones, and not every one. The sample records more than 75,000 clones, roughly nine tenths being singletons. A word on this clone: Its antigen is still unknown.

V was pared by 3 bases and J by 10 bases, with 10 bases of the junction left unmatched. This CDR3 spans 14 amino acids. Germline values: CDR1 KGHDR, CDR2 SFDVKD. The rearrangement joins TRBV24-1 to TRBJ1-2; 7 bases are a match to TRBD1. This sequence was found in an adult in good health. The sequenced sample was peripheral blood, obtained on day 0 of AZD1222 vaccination. CDR3 coding DNA: TGTGCCACCAGTGATCCCCTCCGGGACAGTGACTACACCTTC. Protein product: CATSDPLRDSDYTF.